This T cell receptor beta chain was retrieved from a study of cytomegalovirus exposure and HLA in healthy donors (dated by TCRdb to 2016 to 2017). About the full investigation: In an earlier analysis of approximately 640 of the donors, around 290 Gb of sequence data and some 100 million unique TCR beta sequences from some 170 million T cells were reported. Typing coverage differed by locus: A, B, C, DRB1 and DQB1 were typed in roughly 620-630 donors, DQA1 in roughly 500, DPA1 in 600 to 610, and DPB1 in 450 to 480. An early release covering 500 to 750 HLA-typed donors comprised approximately 300 gigabases of sequencing data and approximately 85 million unique TCR sequences. A later analysis re-examined previously published TCR beta repertoires from over 500 donors and added high-resolution HLA genotyping to investigate patterns of TCR occurrence. Because of strong linkage in the cohort, roughly five DR-DQ haplotypes were treated as single units for association and clustering. High-throughput TCR immunosequencing, statistical association of individual TCRs with disease status, and machine learning were combined to predict cytomegalovirus infection status. The study profiled the T cell repertoires of hundreds of subjects by immunosequencing and related them to cytomegalovirus serostatus. Donor age, sex, ethnicity and CMV serostatus were compiled together with the repertoire data. Of the 350 to 450 genotyped donors, over 70% fell in the genetic ancestry cluster associated with self-reported Caucasian donors. Besides the first cohort of around 700 subjects, a separate validation cohort made up of around 120 different subjects was used. A later genetic analysis took genome-wide SNP genotypes for about three fifths of the roughly 670 donors and used that subset as a discovery cohort. Across 300 to 400 genotyped donors of the cohort, an average of approximately 240,000 unique TCR beta nucleotide sequences per donor were sequenced, and roughly a sixth of those sequences were non-productive. The study aimed to test whether cataloging public T cell receptors could reveal signatures of past pathogen exposure. Class I and class II HLA loci were covered by the typing at four-digit resolution. In an earlier analysis of 587 of the donors, high-throughput TCR beta sequencing was used to judge whether each TCR beta V gene segment behaved as functional or pseudogenic. All discovery cohort repertoires had been generated using a single sequencing platform. In the later analysis, no new phenotypic data were used to find candidate immune exposures; instead, reliance was placed on TCR beta sequences and their occurrence across donors. What the study reported, not specific to this receptor: HLA typing was unavailable for some donors at each locus, so association tests used only the typed subset. Most TCR sequences were observed very rarely across donors, whereas some public TCRs were present in many individuals. An association between a missense DCLRE1C variant and V-gene and J-gene trimming of TCR beta chains was found in a later genetic analysis and replicated in an independent cohort. The earlier analysis of approximately 560 of the donors excluded some 15 rarely observed V segments, including chromosome 9 orphons, because counts were too low. Strong co-occurrence of HLA alleles, especially DR and DQ, made assigning TCR associations to individual alleles difficult. Three of the identified cytomegalovirus-associated TCR beta chains were confirmed in vitro to be specific for cytomegalovirus antigens. In a later analysis, most CMV-associated TCR beta chains were found to appear HLA-restricted, with HLA associations seemingly driven largely by CMV exposure. The authors suggested that the approach could potentially be extended to other disease states and immunological phenotypes. According to a later analysis, parvovirus B19, influenza, CMV and Epstein-Barr virus appeared linked to several top co-occurrence clusters. This cohort had only TCR beta chains sequenced, and the lack of alpha or paired-chain data limited which features could be detected. A total of fewer than 200 TCR beta chains were listed by the study as associated with cytomegalovirus. Sequencing depth was assumed to be roughly uniform across donors in the presence/absence analyses, though that assumption may not hold. Broadly in line with IMGT annotations, most TCR beta V segments showed up in productive rearrangements about 90% or about 30% of the time in an earlier analysis of around 600 of the donors. A further reported finding was that TCR beta sequences accurately predicted the HLA-A and HLA-B alleles for most subjects in the first cohort. Some IMGT-functional V segments, including TRBV6-2 and TRBV6-3, could not be told apart with the 87-base-pair reads, so those segments were excluded. Cytomegalovirus status was reported to be diagnosed by the classifier with high specificity and sensitivity in both the original and validation cohorts. CMV serostatus was the only immune exposure information available for the cohort. Correlated functional status among segregating V segments might reflect linkage disequilibrium, but an unknown experimental factor could not be ruled out. At a false discovery rate of 0.05, a later analysis linked about 16,000 TCR beta sequences to specific HLA alleles. A later analysis found that TCR association rates varied across HLA loci, with DRB1 alleles showing the most associated TCRs and HLA-C alleles the fewest. A group of highly shared sequence variants was considered likely to be a technical artifact of the sequencing pipeline. In a later genetic analysis, fewer N-insertions in productive TCRs were reported among donors in an Asian-associated ancestry cluster than the 666-donor mean. Compared with equally common non-associated chains, HLA-associated TCR beta chains in a later analysis were more clonally expanded and had lower generation probabilities.

The cohort comprised some 700 healthy bone marrow donors. Cohort members were all nominally healthy when sampled, although unrecorded immune exposures were likely present. The donor was CMV seropositive and was included in the group of 250 to 350 seropositive cohort members. Every donor gave a peripheral blood sample, and the peripheral blood mononuclear cells from that sample were used for TCR beta sequencing. Genomic DNA was extracted from the blood cell samples with the Qiagen DNeasy Blood Extraction Kit. The CDR1 and CDR2 encoded by the germline V gene are SQVTM and ANQGSEA. The CDR3 has 13 amino acids, counting the end cysteine and phenylalanine. Of the read, only the CDR3 DNA is kept; its 39 bases are in frame from base 1. V lost 6 bases and J lost 0 bases; the stretch between them is 9 bases long. As for this clone: Its binding antigen is unknown. The record has no base qualities; no much larger clone is one base away.

The method behind the library was the immunoSEQ multiplex PCR assay. The multiplex PCR relied on a mix of 60 forward primers for TCR Vbeta segments and 13 reverse primers for TCR Jbeta segments. A multiplex PCR assay on genomic DNA amplified the CDR3 region of rearranged TCR beta genes. On the Illumina HiSeq System, the amplified TCR beta libraries were sequenced as 87-base-pair reads. The published analysis was carried out like this. A later analysis counted some 80 million unique TCR beta chains across the 640 or so repertoires, and approximately 11 million of these chains were shared by at least two donors. To remove PCR and sequencing errors, raw reads were error-corrected and collapsed into unique sequences using a nearest-neighbor algorithm that merged closely related sequences. To assign V, D and J gene segments, CDR3 sequences were aligned to IMGT reference sequences. For a sequence to be retained, at least a six-nucleotide match to both a V gene segment and a J gene segment was required. Rearrangements were called productive when the CDR3 lacked stop codons and stayed in frame with V and J; all others were non-productive. CDR3 was defined by IMGT convention, running from the second conserved V-encoded cysteine to the conserved J-encoded phenylalanine. The earlier analysis of about 590 of the donors excluded sequences that lacked an unambiguous match to a single V gene segment. In an earlier analysis of a few hundred of the donors, a V segment was called functional when productive rearrangements were above 56.7%, and segregating when the standard deviation between donors exceeded 5%. A statistical classification framework was built for diagnosing cytomegalovirus status from the catalog of TCR beta chain sequences. In a later analysis, V and J genes were assigned by comparing TCR nucleotide sequences against IMGT/GENE-DB human TR gene sequences. Using the TCRdist pipeline, a later analysis assigned CDR3 sequences along with most-parsimonious VDJ recombination scenarios. A later analysis defined each TCR beta chain by its CDR3 amino acid sequence plus V-gene family, and excluded reads lacking a unique V-gene family. To address suspected cross-contamination and a sequencing artifact, a later analysis removed around 590 highly shared, low-generation-probability nucleotide sequences. In a later analysis, a clonal expansion index was calculated for each public chain from normalized within-repertoire ranks of inferred template counts. In a later analysis, generation probabilities were computed with a VDJ recombination model fitted to out-of-frame rearrangements, and the resulting probabilities were checked against IGoR. A later analysis scored TCR-TCR, TCR-HLA and TCR-CMV co-occurrence with hypergeometric tests, applying a repertoire-size bias correction to TCR pairs. To estimate false discovery rates, a later analysis permuted the HLA or CMV assignments 20 times. In a later analysis, co-occurring TCRs were grouped with DBSCAN, and TCRdist sequence similarity was added when clustering was performed within HLA-allele-positive subsets. Repertoires with fewer than 30,000 or more than 120,000 public chains were left out of co-occurrence clustering, as were a few repertoires with anomalous nucleotide sharing. TCRdb obtained this table from immuneACCESS and retained in-frame rearrangements with V and J assigned. These tables miss some clones; where compared with another copy, unresolved V genes account for less than half of the shortfall, and the remainder is unexplained. The DNA was the basis for D and trimming; V, J and clone size are from that table. The sample table shows around 200,000 clones, and around 80% are seen once. In total, the top ten clones hold roughly 3.6% of the sample.

Input material: PBMCs. The sequence is built from TRBV29-1 and TRBJ1-5, and TRBD1 may be the D gene, going by 6 matching bases. The TCR sequence derives from an older woman in good health and CMV-seropositive. The CDR3 protein sequence reads: CSVGQSSNQPQHF. The nucleotide sequence reads TGCAGCGTCGGACAGAGTAGCAATCAGCCCCAGCATTTT.